Shown below are 19 T cell receptor beta chains from a single sample sequenced in a study of immune evolution from preneoplasia to lung adenocarcinoma. Libraries were prepared by immunoSEQ multiplex PCR; TCRdb keeps only in-frame clonotypes and omits some of them. The repertoire holds about 13,000 clones, with 70% to 90% as singletons. The sample consisted of FFPE minimally invasive lung adenocarcinoma tissue. Source of these receptors: a person aged 65 to 85 with lung adenocarcinoma.

The chain uses TRBV7-2 and TRBJ1-5; D gene unclear. This CDR3 is 16 amino acids long. Germline CDR1 SGHTA, CDR2 FQGNSA. Trimming pared 5 bases from V and 0 bases from J, leaving 14 bases between. CDR3 residues: CASSPRTGGSNQPQHF. CDR3 sequence (DNA): TGTGCCAGCAGCCCCCGGACGGGAGGTAGCAATCAGCCCCAGCATTTT.

V and J are TRBV28 and TRBJ2-1; D possibly uses TRBD1 or TRBD2 (5 bases each). The germline gives CDR1 MDHEN, CDR2 SYDVKM. The CDR3 sequence is 12 residues long. V was clipped by 8 bases and J by 15 bases, with 20 bases between them. CDR3 sequence: CASPSQAGTWFF. For the CDR3, the DNA is TGTGCCAGCCCCTCCCAGGCCGGGACCTGGTTCTTC.

V is TRBV5-5 and J is TRBJ1-1; tentative D call: TRBD1 (5 bases). Per the germline V gene, CDR1 is SGHKS and CDR2 is YYEKEE (reference sequence). The CDR3 has 14 residues. V was trimmed by 4 bases and J by 0 bases, leaving 10 bases between them. This CDR3 reads CASSGTGLNTEAFF. The CDR3 nucleotides are TGTGCCAGCAGCGGAACAGGATTGAACACTGAAGCTTTCTTT. The complete variable domain, with remaining parts taken from reference TRBV5-5 and TRBJ1-1, reads DAGVTQSPTHLIKTRGQQVTLRCSPISGHKSVSWYQQVLGQGPQFIFQYYEKEERGRGNFPDRFSARQFPNYSSELNVNALLLGDSALYLCASSGTGLNTEAFFGQGTRLTVV.

The chain couples TRBV11-2 to TRBJ2-1; 16 bases match TRBD2. V shed 5 bases, J shed 4 bases, and the junction held 8 bases outside the gene matches. From germline, CDR1 is SGHAT and CDR2 FQNNGV. CDR3 size: 18 residues. DNA of the CDR3: TGTGCCAGCAGCGAGGGACTAGCGGGGGGGCGTGTTTACAATGAGCAGTTCTTC. Residues: CASSEGLAGGRVYNEQFF.

The V gene is TRBV6-5, the J gene TRBJ1-5; D unclear. The CDR3 extends over 15 amino acids. Germline V gene lookup returns CDR1 MNHEY and CDR2 SVGAGI. The V end lost 4 bases, the J end lost 1 base, and 11 bases lay between the germline ends. The CDR3 sequence is CASSSVVGSNQPQHF. For the CDR3, the DNA is TGTGCCAGCAGTTCAGTGGTGGGGAGCAATCAGCCCCAGCATTTT.

The chain is built from TRBV25-1 and TRBJ2-7; no reliable D call. The CDR3 covers 13 residues. Trimming shortened V by 6 bases and J by 0 bases, and 9 bases separated the two germline ends. Germline lookup yields CDR1 MGHDK and CDR2 SYGVNS. In DNA, the CDR3 is TGTGCCAGCAGGGCGGAAAACTCCTACGAGCAGTACTTC. It encodes CASRAENSYEQYF.

The table lists this clone with a few counts. The chain combines TRBV7-9 with TRBJ2-1; D is unresolved. V was shortened by 7 bases and J by 5 bases, with 18 bases between the two germline ends. Per germline, CDR1 SEHNR and CDR2 FQNEAQ (reference sequence). The CDR3 extends over 15 amino acids. CDR3 sequence (DNA): TGTGCCAGCACCGAGGACCCCCTCCCCAACAATGAGCAGTTCTTC. It translates to CASTEDPLPNNEQFF. Full variable domain (rest looked up from reference TRBV7-9 and TRBJ2-1): DTGVSQNPRHKITKRGQNVTFRCDPISEHNRLYWYRQTLGQGPEFLTYFQNEAQLEKSRLLSDRFSAERPKGSFSTLEIQRTEQGDSAMYLCASTEDPLPNNEQFFGPGTRLTVL.

The chain has TRBV6-6 and TRBJ1-5, with no clear D. From germline, CDR1 is MNHNY and CDR2 SVGAGI (reference sequence). Trimming took 4 bases from V and 2 from J, leaving 15 bases between them. The CDR3 is made up of 16 amino acids. Written as DNA, the CDR3 is TGTGCCAGCAGTTTCGATCCACGAGAGCGCAATCAGCCCCAGCATTTT. Amino acids: CASSFDPRERNQPQHF.

The chain is built from TRBV18 and TRBJ1-1; 10 bases are a match to TRBD1. This CDR3 is 16 amino acids long. Germline assignment: CDR1 KGHSH and CDR2 LQKENI. V gave up 2 bases and J gave up 0 bases; unmatched junction bases: 3. This CDR3 is CASSPGTGAVNTEAFF. The DNA of the CDR3 is TGTGCCAGCTCACCAGGGACAGGGGCCGTGAACACTGAAGCTTTCTTT.

This rearrangement joins TRBV20-1 to TRBJ2-5; D is perhaps TRBD2 (5 bases). CDR3 length equals 11 residues. Trimming took 6 bases from V and 4 from J, leaving 9 bases between them. Germline V gene sequence: CDR1 DFQATT, CDR2 SNEGSKA (reference sequence). CDR3 protein: CSALAGETQYF. DNA of the CDR3: TGCAGTGCCCTAGCTGGAGAGACCCAGTACTTC.

The genes are TRBV7-6 and TRBJ2-3, with 7 nucleotides matching TRBD2. CDR3 length equals 18 residues. V gave up 1 base and J gave up 2 bases; unmatched junction bases: 12. Per the germline V gene, CDR1 is SGHVS and CDR2 is FNYEAQ. The CDR3 nucleotides read TGTGCCAGCAGCTTAGTAGCTAGTCTAGCGGCTAACACAGATACGCAGTATTTT. Its protein product is CASSLVASLAANTDTQYF.

The chain employs TRBV25-1 and TRBJ2-1; 7 nucleotides agree with TRBD2. The CDR3 totals 14 residues. Germline loops: CDR1 MGHDK, CDR2 SYGVNS. The V segment lost 7 bases and the J segment 4 bases; nucleotides outside the gene matches: 7. The CDR3 DNA reads as TGTGCCAGCACCGGGCGGGGGACTTACAATGAGCAGTTCTTC. Protein product: CASTGRGTYNEQFF. The entire variable domain, with the rest obtained from reference TRBV25-1 and TRBJ2-1, is as follows: EADIYQTPRYLVIGTGKKITLECSQTMGHDKMYWYQQDPGMELHLIHYSYGVNSTEKGDLSSESTVSRIRTEHFPLTLESARPSHTSQYLCASTGRGTYNEQFFGPGTRLTVL.

The sample holds a few counts of this clone. The chain joins TRBV29-1 to TRBJ1-1; D unresolved. This CDR3 comprises 15 residues. Deletions cut 5 bases from V and 1 base from J, with 17 bases between. CDR1 and CDR2 (germline): SQVTM, ANQGSEA. CDR3 in DNA: TGCAGCGTTCCAAATATGGGCCGGCCGAACACTGAAGCTTTCTTT. Protein sequence: CSVPNMGRPNTEAFF.

The chain couples TRBV19 to TRBJ2-3, with 9 bases lining up with TRBD1. The length of the CDR3 is 17 residues. Trimming at V came to 6 bases and at J to 5 bases, leaving 15 bases not matched to a gene. The germline V gene encodes CDR1 LNHDA and CDR2 SQIVND (reference sequence). The CDR3 nucleotides read TGTGCCAGTAGCCCCACCGGGACAGGGATCCTCCTAGATACGCAGTATTTT. Amino acid sequence: CASSPTGTGILLDTQYF.

This clone was picked up a small number of times. The CDR3 region is CASSPLAHRETGELFF. In DNA, the CDR3 is TGTGCCAGCAGTCCGCTAGCCCATCGGGAGACCGGGGAGCTGTTTTTT. The V gene is TRBV27, the J gene TRBJ2-2, with D maybe TRBD2 (6 bases). The CDR3 loop spans 16 amino acids. The germline V gene has CDR1 MNHEY and CDR2 SMNVEV (reference sequence). The V end was cut by 5 bases, the J end by 5 bases, with 18 bases between.

This clone was recorded only once. This chain connects TRBV7-2 to TRBJ1-5; D unresolved. This CDR3 region has 13 residues. V was pared by 1 base and J by 5 bases, with 6 bases between. Germline assignment: CDR1 SGHTA and CDR2 FQGNSA. The CDR3 DNA follows: TGTGCCAGCAGCTTAGTAATGGATCAGCCCCAGCATTTT. This translates into CASSLVMDQPQHF.

The V call is TRBV5-6, the J call TRBJ1-4; D unresolved. Per germline, CDR1 SGHDT and CDR2 YYEEEE. The CDR3 is 16 residues long. V lost 0 bases and J lost 7, with 16 bases in between. The CDR3: CASSLVSQEPSEKLFF. The CDR3 coding sequence is TGTGCCAGCAGCTTGGTTAGCCAGGAACCTAGTGAAAAACTGTTTTTT.

The V gene is TRBV19, the J gene TRBJ2-3, with a weak D call TRBD1 (5 bases). Germline CDR1 is LNHDA and CDR2 is SQIVND (reference sequence). V was shortened by 7 bases and J by 1 base, with 12 bases between the two germline ends. The CDR3 totals 14 residues. The CDR3 nucleotides read TGTGCCAGTACAGGGCGTCTAGGCACAGATACGCAGTATTTT. It is translated as CASTGRLGTDTQYF. Drawing the rest from reference TRBV19 and TRBJ2-3, the complete variable domain is DGGITQSPKYLFRKEGQNVTLSCEQNLNHDAMYWYRQDPGQGLRLIYYSQIVNDFQKGDIAEGYSVSREKKESFPLTVTSAQKNPTAFYLCASTGRLGTDTQYFGPGTRLTVL.

This rearrangement joins TRBV6-1 to TRBJ2-5; no clear D gene. The germline CDR1 and CDR2 sequences are MNHNS and SASEGT. There are 14 residues in the CDR3. Trimming cost V 1 base and J 5 bases, with 11 bases left between them. CDR3 DNA sequence: TGTGCCAGCAGTGAAGTGGGGATGGGGGAGACCCAGTACTTC. As protein: CASSEVGMGETQYF.